These 27 T cell receptor beta chains were sequenced from one sample in a study of shared clonotypes between healthy human individuals. TCRdb's copy holds only in-frame clones and misses some; the assay was immunoSEQ multiplex PCR. The sample lists approximately 340,000 clones; more than 60% were seen once. Sequenced input: memory CD4+ T cells sorted from blood. This sample's subset: CD45RA-negative fraction. The source of these receptors is a young man in good health.

The V call is TRBV5-4, the J call TRBJ2-5, with TRBD1 matching over 7 bases. This CDR3 contains 15 residues. Germline V lookup: CDR1 SGHNT, CDR2 YYREEE (reference sequence). The V and J ends lost 5 bases and 5 bases, in that order; junction bases with no gene match: 12. The chain's CDR3 is CASRITGTVGETQYF. As DNA, the CDR3 is TGTGCCAGCAGAATTACTGGGACAGTGGGGGAGACCCAGTACTTC. The full variable domain, rest sourced from reference TRBV5-4 and TRBJ2-5, is ETGVTQSPTHLIKTRGQQVTLRCSSQSGHNTVSWYQQALGQGPQFIFQYYREEENGRGNFPPRFSGLQFPNYSSELNVNALELDDSALYLCASRITGTVGETQYFGPGTRLLVL.

Here the CDR3 reads CAISERLYNEQFF. DNA of the CDR3: TGTGCCATCAGTGAGCGATTGTACAATGAGCAGTTCTTC. The chain links TRBV10-3 to TRBJ2-1; D not resolved. CDR1 and CDR2 from the germline V gene are ENHRY and SYGVKD. V was trimmed by 2 bases and J by 4 bases, leaving 6 bases between them. CDR3 length: 13 amino acids.

The chain combines TRBV5-1 with TRBJ1-1; possible D gene TRBD1, 5 bases. V was pared by 4 bases and J by 8 bases, with 12 bases between. CDR3 length: 12 residues. CDR1 and CDR2 from the germline V gene are SGHRS and YFSETQ. CDR3 nucleotides: TGCGCCAGCAGCCCCGGGGCAGGGGAAGCTTTCTTT. Encoded protein: CASSPGAGEAFF.

The chain combines TRBV5-1 with TRBJ1-3, with D possibly TRBD1 on 5 matching bases. The CDR3 covers 16 residues. V dropped 0 bases and J dropped 0 bases, with 10 bases sitting between them. CDR1 and CDR2 (germline): SGHRS, YFSETQ. CDR3 sequence: CASSLGGLNSGNTIYF. Here the CDR3 DNA reads TGCGCCAGCAGCTTGGGGGGACTGAACTCTGGAAACACCATATATTTT.

The V gene is TRBV6-1, the J gene TRBJ2-5; D gene unclear. Trimming stripped 4 bases from V and 8 bases from J, with 8 bases between. CDR1 is MNHNS and CDR2 is SASEGT in the germline V gene. The CDR3 loop spans 11 amino acids. DNA of the CDR3: TGTGCCAGCAGTGGGGTTGCCACCCAGTACTTC. Residues: CASSGVATQYF.

The CDR3 sequence: CASSAQTGTGAETQYF. The CDR3 DNA follows: TGTGCCAGTAGTGCACAAACCGGGACAGGGGCAGAGACCCAGTACTTC. The genes are TRBV19 and TRBJ2-5; 10 nucleotides match TRBD1. Trimming removed 5 bases from V and 4 bases from J; junction bases left unmatched: 10. Germline V gene data show CDR1 as LNHDA and CDR2 as SQIVND (reference sequence). This CDR3 comprises 16 residues.

The chain joins TRBV2 to TRBJ2-1; TRBD2 is a possible D gene (6 bases). Trimming took 8 bases from V and 0 from J, leaving 35 bases between them. This CDR3 has 22 amino acids. The germline V gene has CDR1 SNHLY and CDR2 FYNNEI. In DNA, the CDR3 is TGTGCCAGCGACCAGGGTGGGCTTGCTCGCGGGATTACGTCTGGCTCCTACAATGAGCAGTTCTTC. This codes for CASDQGGLARGITSGSYNEQFF.

The V call is TRBV27, the J call TRBJ1-4, with TRBD1 as a possible D gene (6 bases). Germline V lookup: CDR1 MNHEY, CDR2 SMNVEV (reference sequence). The V end lost 3 bases, the J end lost 5 bases, and 16 bases lay between the germline ends. CDR3 size: 16 residues. The CDR3 sequence is CASSFYQTGVNEKLFF. The CDR3 DNA reads as TGTGCCAGCAGTTTTTATCAGACAGGAGTAAATGAAAAACTGTTTTTT.

The chain links TRBV5-4 to TRBJ2-2, with D tentatively TRBD2 (6 bases). Trimming shortened V by 6 bases and J by 4 bases, and 19 bases separated the two germline ends. This CDR3 has 16 amino acids. The germline CDR1 and CDR2 sequences are SGHNT and YYREEE (reference sequence). The CDR3 DNA sequence: TGTGCCAGCAACCCGGCACGAGGCGGGATCACCGGGGAGCTGTTTTTT. Amino acids: CASNPARGGITGELFF.

This clone has more than one count but fewer than ten. This chain joins TRBV7-8 and TRBJ2-3; TRBD1 matches at 8 bases. V shed 0 bases and J 7 bases; nucleotides not matched to a gene: 9. The germline V gene encodes CDR1 SGHVS and CDR2 FQNEAQ. CDR3 length: 16 residues. The CDR3 is CASSLAHRTGLHTQYF. For the CDR3, the DNA is TGTGCCAGCAGCTTAGCGCACAGGACAGGGCTGCATACGCAGTATTTT.

The CDR3 coding sequence is TGTGCCAGCAGATTCCGGGACAGGGGTTCCGGGGAGCTGTTTTTT. It translates to CASRFRDRGSGELFF. J is TRBJ2-2 and V is TRBV27; 10 bases align to TRBD1. The V and J ends lost 6 bases and 6 bases, in that order; junction bases with no gene match: 7. Germline V gene data show CDR1 as MNHEY and CDR2 as SMNVEV (reference sequence). The CDR3 has 15 amino acids.

This clone was recorded once. The chain is built from TRBV5-4 and TRBJ1-3; maybe TRBD1 (5 bases). CDR1 is SGHNT, CDR2 YYREEE, per germline (reference sequence). There are 17 residues in the CDR3. The V and J ends lost 0 bases and 0 bases respectively, with 13 bases between them. DNA for the CDR3: TGTGCCAGCAGCTTGGGTCAGGGCGGATACTCTGGAAACACCATATATTTT. Translation gives CASSLGQGGYSGNTIYF.

J is TRBJ2-5 and V is TRBV5-1; D could derive from TRBD1 or TRBD2 (5 bases each). In germline, CDR1 is SGHRS, CDR2 YFSETQ. The CDR3 extends over 15 amino acids. V was trimmed by 9 bases and J by 5 bases, leaving 23 bases between them. The CDR3 here is CATTRTGRGVETQYF. CDR3 coding DNA: TGCGCCACCACCCGAACGGGACGGGGTGTGGAGACCCAGTACTTC.

This chain links TRBV5-4 with TRBJ2-1, with 14 bases matching TRBD2. This CDR3 spans 16 amino acids. Looked up from germline, CDR1 is SGHNT and CDR2 is YYREEE (reference sequence). J was trimmed by 10 bases and V by 4 bases; bases with no gene match: 10. This CDR3 reads CASSLGTSGSIWEQFF. In DNA, the CDR3 is TGTGCCAGCAGCCTAGGGACTAGCGGGAGTATATGGGAGCAGTTCTTC.

The chain couples TRBV5-6 to TRBJ1-4; D not resolved. Trimming shortened V by 0 bases and J by 8 bases, and 14 bases separated the two germline ends. Germline V gene lookup returns CDR1 SGHDT and CDR2 YYEEEE. The CDR3 spans 15 residues. The DNA of the CDR3 is TGTGCCAGCAGCTTGGTTGGACCGCAAAGAGAAAAACTGTTTTTT. Translated: CASSLVGPQREKLFF.

This clone was observed at least ten times. This chain joins TRBV6-1 and TRBJ1-4; D remains ambiguous. The CDR3 spans 14 residues. The V end was cut by 0 bases, the J end by 8 bases, with 10 bases between. Germline loops: CDR1 MNHNS, CDR2 SASEGT. The CDR3 nucleotides are TGTGCCAGCAGTGAAGCCGGACGCTTGGAAAAACTGTTTTTT. This sequence encodes CASSEAGRLEKLFF.

The rearrangement uses TRBV21-1 and TRBJ2-7. TRBV21-1 is a pseudogene segment. The CDR3 length is 12 residues. The CDR3 nucleotides read TGTGCCAGCAGCAAAGCCTCCTACGAGCAGTACTTC. Translation gives CASSKASYEQYF.

This chain connects TRBV6-5 to TRBJ2-7; a weak D match, TRBD2 (6 bases). Looked up from germline, CDR1 is MNHEY and CDR2 is SVGAGI. The CDR3 has 16 residues. V was trimmed by 4 bases and J by 0 bases, leaving 16 bases between them. CDR3 in DNA: TGTGCCAGCAGTTCAAATAGGAGGGGTAACTCCTACGAGCAGTACTTC. Encoded protein: CASSSNRRGNSYEQYF.

This clone was counted once. The chain combines TRBV15 with TRBJ1-5; no reliable D call. V lost 1 base to trimming and J lost 5 bases, with 3 bases between them. This CDR3 is built from 12 residues. The germline CDR1 and CDR2 sequences are LNHNV and YYDKDF (reference sequence). CDR3 nucleotide sequence: TGTGCCACCAGCAGAGTAGATCAGCCCCAGCATTTT. Translating it yields CATSRVDQPQHF.

This clone showed up just a few times. J is TRBJ2-6 and V is TRBV10-2; D remains ambiguous. The CDR3 is 15 amino acids. Trimming shortened V by 3 bases and J by 1 base, and 7 bases separated the two germline ends. Looked up from germline, CDR1 is WSHSY and CDR2 is SAAADI. The CDR3 coding sequence is TGCGCCAGCAGTGATTTTGGGTCTGGGGCCAACGTCCTGACTTTC. Protein product: CASSDFGSGANVLTF.

The chain carries TRBV2 and TRBJ1-4; 9 bases map to TRBD1. The junction had 12 bases not matched to a gene; V was cut back by 11 bases and J by 8 bases. This CDR3 is built from 14 residues. Germline CDR1 and CDR2: SNHLY and FYNNEI. The CDR3 is CAGKDGQGLEKLFF. The CDR3 nucleotides are TGTGCCGGCAAAGACGGACAGGGGTTGGAAAAACTGTTTTTT.

The J gene is TRBJ2-6, the V gene TRBV29-1; D might be TRBD2 (6 bases). In germline, CDR1 is SQVTM, CDR2 ANQGSEA. The CDR3 runs 14 residues. Trimming shortened V by 6 bases and J by 2 bases, and 11 bases separated the two germline ends. The CDR3 nucleotides are TGCAGCGTCCGACTAGTCGCTGGGGCCAACGTCCTGACTTTC. This translates into CSVRLVAGANVLTF.

This chain uses TRBV7-2 with TRBJ2-7; the D gene could be TRBD1 or TRBD2 (6 bases each). V was trimmed by 5 bases and J by 6 bases, leaving 23 bases between them. CDR3 length: 16 amino acids. In germline, CDR1 is SGHTA, CDR2 FQGNSA. This CDR3 is CASSLRRGNLAVEQYF. The CDR3 DNA reads TGTGCCAGCAGCCTACGGAGGGGGAATTTGGCTGTCGAGCAGTACTTC.

The CDR3 sequence: CASSSEGQAFSEQFF. The DNA of the CDR3 is TGTGCCAGCAGCTCCGAAGGACAGGCCTTTAGTGAGCAGTTCTTC. This chain connects TRBV7-2 to TRBJ2-1; TRBD1 matches at 7 bases. This CDR3 spans 15 amino acids. CDR1 is SGHTA and CDR2 is FQGNSA in the germline V gene. J lost 9 bases, V lost 4 bases, and 12 bases had no gene match. Full variable domain (remainder filled in from reference TRBV7-2 and TRBJ2-1): GAGVSQSPSNKVTEKGKDVELRCDPISGHTALYWYRQSLGQGLEFLIYFQGNSAPDKSGLPSDRFSAERTGGSVSTLTIQRTQQEDSAVYLCASSSEGQAFSEQFFGPGTRLTVL.

V gene TRBV6-1 combines with J gene TRBJ2-5; D not certain. Germline V gene lookup returns CDR1 MNHNS and CDR2 SASEGT. The CDR3 loop spans 11 amino acids. The V and J ends lost 6 bases and 0 bases respectively, with 2 bases between them. This CDR3 is CASSYQETQYF. In nucleotides, the CDR3 is TGTGCCAGCAGCTACCAAGAGACCCAGTACTTC.

CDR3: CATSWTTGETQYF. The CDR3 DNA follows: TGTGCCACCAGCTGGACAACTGGAGAGACCCAGTACTTC. The gene calls are TRBV15 and TRBJ2-5; weak D call: TRBD1 (5 bases). Trimming shortened V by 5 bases and J by 4 bases, and 11 bases separated the two germline ends. Germline loops: CDR1 LNHNV, CDR2 YYDKDF (reference sequence). CDR3 length equals 13 residues.

At least ten counts were recorded for this clone. The J gene is TRBJ2-3, the V gene TRBV19, with D possibly being TRBD1 (5 bases). Deletions cut 3 bases from V and 2 bases from J, with 12 bases between. From germline, CDR1 is LNHDA and CDR2 SQIVND (reference sequence). The CDR3 has 15 residues. In DNA, the CDR3 is TGTGCCAGTAGTATGCAGGGCCCCTCCACAGATACGCAGTATTTT. It specifies CASSMQGPSTDTQYF.